The 5 T cell receptor beta chains presented below share a single source sample, sequenced in a study of post-analysis software for immune sequencing data. The TCR beta cDNA libraries carried unique molecular identifiers. One entry per CDR3 protein, called by TCRdb with MiXCR from the PCR reads. There are 350,000 to 450,000 distinct CDR3 sequences in the sample; roughly 38% occur only once, and 10% to 15% lies in the top ten. These receptors are not linked to any known antigen. General study points: Controls showed lower frequencies than patients for several TRBV segments, and TRBV5-6, TRBV5-1 and TRBV20-1 were among these.

The source material was blood. The receptors were sampled from a girl between 10 and 17 years old with multiple sclerosis.

The chain is built from TRBV5-1 and TRBJ2-1; 13 positions agree with TRBD2. Germline trimming cut 5 bases from V and 4 bases from J; bases unmatched to any gene: 0. Germline V lookup: CDR1 SGHRS, CDR2 YFSETQ. This CDR3 region has 14 residues. This CDR3 is CASRLAGGYNEQFF. The CDR3 coding sequence is TGCGCCAGCAGACTAGCGGGGGGGTACAATGAGCAGTTCTTC.

There are a few counts of this clonotype. The chain couples TRBV20-1 to TRBJ2-7; D is unclear. The V gene lost 0 bases and the J gene lost 0 bases, with 12 bases spanning the gap. Germline CDR1 and CDR2: DFQATT and SNEGSKA (reference sequence). This CDR3 region has 15 residues. The CDR3: CSARDLALHSYEQYF. The CDR3 DNA follows: TGCAGTGCTAGAGATCTTGCCTTACACTCCTACGAGCAGTACTTC.

The CDR3 DNA reads TGTGCCAGCAGCTCTGTGACAGGGGACTACGAGCAGTACTTC. Translated: CASSSVTGDYEQYF. The chain links TRBV28 to TRBJ2-7, with TRBD1 identical over 8 bases. The CDR3 length is 14 residues. The germline V gene encodes CDR1 MDHEN and CDR2 SYDVKM. V was clipped by 6 bases and J by 3 bases; unmatched bases: 7.

This rearrangement joins TRBV9 to TRBJ1-4; no definite D call. V dropped 4 bases and J dropped 3 bases, with 13 bases sitting between them. This CDR3 comprises 15 residues. Per the germline V gene, CDR1 is SGDLS and CDR2 is YYNGEE. DNA of the CDR3: TGTGCCAGCAGCAAAGGAGCCCAGGCTAATGAAAAACTGTTTTTT. Protein sequence: CASSKGAQANEKLFF.

There are a few counts of this clonotype. The CDR3 sequence: CASTLRTSGGTDTQYF. CDR3 sequence (DNA): TGTGCCAGCACCCTCAGGACTAGCGGGGGCACAGATACGCAGTATTTT. The rearrangement uses TRBV2 and TRBJ2-3; 12 nucleotides line up with TRBD2. With 7 bases clipped from V and 1 base from J, the junction kept 6 bases outside the gene matches. The CDR3 totals 16 residues. CDR1 is SNHLY, CDR2 FYNNEI, per germline.